The present TCR beta chain was sequenced within a study of cytomegalovirus exposure and HLA in healthy donors. Overall study: From roughly 180 million T cells, an earlier analysis saw 110 million or so unique TCR beta sequences. Of several hundred genotyped donors, roughly 80% clustered with self-reported Caucasian donors.

Turning to this clone: What it binds is not known.

PCR used 60 Vbeta primers and 13 Jbeta primers. Original data processing: Roughly 11 million shared chains were among around 78 million unique TCR beta chains counted in a later analysis. Clones were sequenced by immunoSEQ multiplex PCR, and TCRdb holds only the in-frame ones, with some missing. From that table come the V and J calls and clone size; the DNA was used to work out D and trimming. The data hold approximately 140,000 clones, with roughly 80% observed a single time. The ends were cut back, 3 bases at V and 2 bases at J, with 4 bases in the middle. Germline V gene data show CDR1 as MGHDK and CDR2 as SYGVNS. This CDR3 is built from 12 residues. Study results and limitations: Presence/absence comparisons presumed near-even sequencing depth among donors.

Sequencing used PBMCs. This clonotype was obtained from a man aged 40-49 years in good health and CMV-seronegative. The chain has TRBV25-1 and TRBJ1-1, with unresolved D. This CDR3 reads CASSDRNTEAFF. In DNA, the CDR3 is TGTGCCAGCAGTGACAGAAACACTGAAGCTTTCTTT. The full variable domain, rest sourced from reference TRBV25-1 and TRBJ1-1, is EADIYQTPRYLVIGTGKKITLECSQTMGHDKMYWYQQDPGMELHLIHYSYGVNSTEKGDLSSESTVSRIRTEHFPLTLESARPSHTSQYLCASSDRNTEAFFGQGTRLTVV.